Below, 8 T cell receptor beta chains from the same sample are listed, as sequenced in a study of blood T cell repertoires in COVID-19. The method was immunoSEQ multiplex PCR; TCRdb's version includes in-frame clones alone and lacks a portion of them. The sample gives over 300,000 clones, 90% of which show up once; roughly 6.8% is in the top ten. Material: peripheral blood. Source of these receptors: a young man with active or convalescent COVID-19.

As regards this clone: The sample carries other DNA sequences with the same CDR3. This CDR3 reads CASSLGTAYEQYF. CDR3 sequence (DNA): TGTGCCAGCAGCCTTGGGACAGCGTACGAGCAGTACTTC. The chain joins TRBV11-3 to TRBJ2-7; TRBD1 matches 7 bases. V lost 5 bases, J lost 4 bases, and 5 bases stayed unmatched. Germline CDR1 and CDR2: SGHNT and YENEEA. CDR3 length: 13 amino acids.

A remark on this clone: The sample carries other DNA sequences with the same CDR3. This chain connects TRBV2 to TRBJ1-3; weak D call: TRBD1 (5 bases). Germline-derived CDR1 and CDR2 are SNHLY and FYNNEI. This CDR3 has 15 amino acids. The V end was cut by 3 bases, the J end by 4 bases, with 13 bases between. The CDR3 DNA follows: TGTGCCAGCAGTGAGAGGCAGGGTACAGGAAACACCATATATTTT. Its translation is CASSERQGTGNTIYF. The full variable domain, rest sourced from reference TRBV2 and TRBJ1-3, is EPEVTQTPSHQVTQMGQEVILRCVPISNHLYFYWYRQILGQKVEFLVSFYNNEISEKSEIFDDQFSVERPDGSNFTLKIRSTKLEDSAMYFCASSERQGTGNTIYFGEGSWLTVV.

The chain recombines TRBV3-1 (or the pseudogene TRBV3-2) with TRBJ1-5, with TRBD1 identical over 7 bases. J gave up 5 bases and V 1 base, and 5 bases lay outside the gene matches. The CDR3 extends over 15 amino acids. Germline CDR1 is LGHDT and CDR2 is YNNKEL (reference sequence). This chain's CDR3 is CASSQAQGPYQPQHF. CDR3 nucleotides: TGTGCCAGCAGCCAAGCACAGGGGCCTTATCAGCCCCAGCATTTT.

The V and J genes are TRBV19 and TRBJ1-4; D might be TRBD1 (5 bases). This CDR3 region has 14 residues. Between the trimmed V and J ends, which lost 5 bases and 7 bases, there was a span of 14 bases. Germline CDR1 LNHDA, CDR2 SQIVND (reference sequence). The CDR3 reads CASSPGPYFEKLFF. The CDR3 DNA reads as TGTGCCAGTAGTCCAGGGCCCTATTTTGAAAAACTGTTTTTT.

V gene TRBV10-3 combines with J gene TRBJ2-5, with 10 bases aligning to TRBD1. The V gene end was trimmed by 10 bases and the J gene end by 5 bases; junction bases not matched to a gene: 10. This CDR3 comprises 14 residues. The germline V gene encodes CDR1 ENHRY and CDR2 SYGVKD. The CDR3 reads CATGEGTGDETQYF. DNA for the CDR3: TGTGCCACCGGGGAGGGGACAGGGGATGAGACCCAGTACTTC.

The chain uses TRBV6-2 or TRBV6-3 and TRBJ2-7, with D possibly matching TRBD1 (5 bases). The CDR3 extends over 15 amino acids. Germline CDR1 reads MNHEY; CDR2 reads SVGEGT. Trimming took 2 bases from V and 0 from J, leaving 11 bases between them. The DNA for the CDR3 is TGTGCCAGCAGTTACGAACAGGCAAGCTCCTACGAGCAGTACTTC. This codes for CASSYEQASSYEQYF.

The J gene is TRBJ2-2, the V gene TRBV7-9; TRBD2 matches 11 bases. CDR1 and CDR2 from the germline V gene are SEHNR and FQNEAQ (reference sequence). The CDR3 is made up of 17 amino acids. The V gene end was trimmed by 3 bases and the J gene end by 3 bases; junction bases not matched to a gene: 6. The CDR3 bases are TGTGCCAGCAGCTTTCCTAGCGGGAGGCGCGACACCGGGGAGCTGTTTTTT. This translates into CASSFPSGRRDTGELFF.

The rearrangement uses TRBV15 and TRBJ1-4; D is unresolved. Germline CDR1 LNHNV, CDR2 YYDKDF (reference sequence). The CDR3 extends over 17 amino acids. Trimming pared 0 bases from V and 8 bases from J, leaving 19 bases between. DNA of the CDR3: TGTGCCACCAGCAGAGACCTATTATCCGGGTCAAAGGAAAAACTGTTTTTT. It yields the protein CATSRDLLSGSKEKLFF.